A selection of T cell receptor beta chains follows, all from one sample in a study of cytotoxic CD8 clonotypes in ibrutinib-treated CLL. Profiling relied on immunoSEQ multiplex PCR, and the TCRdb table lists in-frame clones only, not all of them. The table includes some 200,000 clones, 70% to 75% detected once. The material was PBMCs, obtained after 12 months of ibrutinib treatment. The source of these receptors is a human donor with chronic lymphocytic leukemia. The CDR3 runs from the conserved cysteine through the conserved F or W. D genes are given only for firm matches. A row's size may be missing; if present it is once, few, many or a size class.

TGTGCCAGCAACCCCCGGGCTGGGGCCAACGTCCTGACTTTC	CASNPRAGANVLTF	TRBJ2-6	.	TRBV6-6	.
TGCAGTGCCCCCCGGCACAATGAGCAGTTCTTC	CSAPRHNEQFF	TRBJ2-1	.	TRBV20-1	.
TGTGCCAGCAGTCGCTTACCCGGGGGAGAGACCCAGTACTTC	CASSRLPGGETQYF	TRBJ2-5	.	TRBV7-2	.
TGTGCCAGCAGCTTACTCCCCGTTCCCAACAATGAGCAGTTCTTC	CASSLLPVPNNEQFF	TRBJ2-1	.	TRBV7-2	.
TGTGCTAGTGGTTTGGGACTTGAAGCTTTCTTT	CASGLGLEAFF	TRBJ1-1	few	TRBV12-5	.
TGCAGCGGGGGACAATCCTACGAGCAGTACTTC	CSGGQSYEQYF	TRBJ2-7	once	TRBV29-1	.
TGTGCCAGTAGCCCCACCGCCGATCAGCCCCAGCATTTT	CASSPTADQPQHF	TRBJ1-5	few	TRBV19	.
TGTGCCTGGAGCGTGGGACTGATATCTGGGGCCAACGTCCTGACTTTC	CAWSVGLISGANVLTF	TRBJ2-6	.	TRBV30	.
TGTGCCAGCAGTTACAGCAATGAGCAGTTCTTC	CASSYSNEQFF	TRBJ2-1	once	TRBV28	.
TGTGCCTGGAGTATTTGGACCAGAACGAACACTGAAGCTTTCTTT	CAWSIWTRTNTEAFF	TRBJ1-1	.	TRBV30	.
TGTGCCAGCAGCTCCCAGATCCATAGCAATCAGCCCCAGCATTTT	CASSSQIHSNQPQHF	TRBJ1-5	.	TRBV11-2	.
TGTGCCAGCCGGTTGGGCTATGGCTACACCTTC	CASRLGYGYTF	TRBJ1-2	once	TRBV6-1	.
TGTGCCAGTAGTACCACCGACTCCACCTCCTACAATGAGCAGTTCTTC	CASSTTDSTSYNEQFF	TRBJ2-1	.	TRBV19	.
TGCAGTGCTCCCCGTGGGGCTGAAGCTTTCTTT	CSAPRGAEAFF	TRBJ1-1	.	TRBV20-1	.
TGTGCCAGCAGTGAAGCCCCGCCCTACGAGCAGTACTTC	CASSEAPPYEQYF	TRBJ2-7	.	TRBV2	.
TGTGCCTGGAAGGGGGGGGCTAACAATCAGCCCCAGCATTTT	CAWKGGANNQPQHF	TRBJ1-5	.	TRBV30	.
TGTGCCAGCAGCTTGGGCAGGGGGAACACTGAAGCTTTCTTT	CASSLGRGNTEAFF	TRBJ1-1	.	TRBV7-9	.
TGCGCCAGCAGCCCCCGAACCGGGGAGCTGTTTTTT	CASSPRTGELFF	TRBJ2-2	.	TRBV5-1	.
TGTGCCAGCAGTTTCCAGTCGAGAAACTATGGCTACACCTTC	CASSFQSRNYGYTF	TRBJ1-2	.	TRBV6-5	.
TGTGCCAGCAGCCCCCGGCCTGTAAGGGCTTTCTTT	CASSPRPVRAFF	TRBJ1-1	once	TRBV13	.
TGTGCCAGCAGCAGCTTCAGGGACTCTAACTATGGCTACACCTTC	CASSSFRDSNYGYTF	TRBJ1-2	few	TRBV7-9	.
TGTGCCAGCAGTTTACTTGACTATGGCTACACCTTC	CASSLLDYGYTF	TRBJ1-2	.	TRBV28	.
TGTGCCAGCAGCTTACTAGCGGGAGGGAGCACAGATACGCAGTATTTT	CASSLLAGGSTDTQYF	TRBJ2-3	.	TRBV7-3	TRBD2
TGTGCCAGCAGCTTAGAGGCAGGGCGAGCTTTCTTT	CASSLEAGRAFF	TRBJ1-1	.	TRBV7-2	.
TGTGCCTGGAGTTTCGACGGGGCCGGAGGGTCCTATGGCTACACCTTC	CAWSFDGAGGSYGYTF	TRBJ1-2	.	TRBV30	.
TGTGCCTGGAGTGTACAAAAATACGGCGAGCAGTACTTC	CAWSVQKYGEQYF	TRBJ2-7	.	TRBV30	.
TGTGCCTGGAGTGTACGGTGGCAGGGGGGCCAGCCCCAGCATTTT	CAWSVRWQGGQPQHF	TRBJ1-5	.	TRBV30	TRBD1
TGTGCCAGCAGTGGAGGGGACAGCTCCTACGAGCAGTACTTC	CASSGGDSSYEQYF	TRBJ2-7	.	TRBV25-1	TRBD1
TGTGCCAGCAGGCCGGGACTAGCGGGGACAGGGGAGCTGTTTTTT	CASRPGLAGTGELFF	TRBJ2-2	.	TRBV6-1	TRBD2